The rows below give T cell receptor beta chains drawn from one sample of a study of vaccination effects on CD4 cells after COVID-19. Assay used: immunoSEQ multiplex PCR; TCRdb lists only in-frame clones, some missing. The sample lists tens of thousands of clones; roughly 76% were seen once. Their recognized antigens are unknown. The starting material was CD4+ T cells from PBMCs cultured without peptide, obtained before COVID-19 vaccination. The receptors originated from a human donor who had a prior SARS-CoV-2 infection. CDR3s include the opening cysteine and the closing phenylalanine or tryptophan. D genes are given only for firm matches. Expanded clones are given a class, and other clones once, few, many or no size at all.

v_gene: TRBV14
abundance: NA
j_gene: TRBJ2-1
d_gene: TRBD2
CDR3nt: TGTGCCAGCAGCCTCCTACTAGCGGGAGGGCCGTCGGGTGAGCAGTTCTTC
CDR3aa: CASSLLLAGGPSGEQFF

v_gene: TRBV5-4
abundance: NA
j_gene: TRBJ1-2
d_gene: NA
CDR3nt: TGTGCCAGCAGCTTGGTGGCAGGCCCCTCGGTGGGTGTAGGCTACACCTTC
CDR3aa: CASSLVAGPSVGVGYTF

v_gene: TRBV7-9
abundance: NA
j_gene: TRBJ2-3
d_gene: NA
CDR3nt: TGTGCCAGCAGCTTACGGGCGGGCCCCATTGACACAGATACGCAGTATTTT
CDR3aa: CASSLRAGPIDTDTQYF

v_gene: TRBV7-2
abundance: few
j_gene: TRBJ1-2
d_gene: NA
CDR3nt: TGTGCCAGCAGCTTATTCGGGGGCCGGGGCTACACCTTC
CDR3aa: CASSLFGGRGYTF

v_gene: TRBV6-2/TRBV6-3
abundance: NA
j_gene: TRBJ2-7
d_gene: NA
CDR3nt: TGTGCCAGCAGCCCTGTTCAACGGCCCTACGAGCAGTACTTC
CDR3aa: CASSPVQRPYEQYF

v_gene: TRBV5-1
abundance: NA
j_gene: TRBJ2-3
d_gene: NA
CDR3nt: TGCGCCAGCAGCTTGGTACTAGCGAGGGGGGCAGATACGCAGTATTTT
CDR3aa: CASSLVLARGADTQYF

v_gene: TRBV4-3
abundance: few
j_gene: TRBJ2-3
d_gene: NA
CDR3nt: TGCGCCAGCAGCCAAGATCCGGCAGGCACAGATACGCAGTATTTT
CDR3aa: CASSQDPAGTDTQYF

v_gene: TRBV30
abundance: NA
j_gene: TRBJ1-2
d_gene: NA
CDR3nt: TGTGCCTGGAGTCTCGGTTGGGGCTATGGCTACACCTTC
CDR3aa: CAWSLGWGYGYTF

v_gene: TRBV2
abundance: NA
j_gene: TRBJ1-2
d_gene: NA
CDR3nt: TGTGCCAGCAGTTCGGCACCAAACTATGGCTACACCTTC
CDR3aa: CASSSAPNYGYTF

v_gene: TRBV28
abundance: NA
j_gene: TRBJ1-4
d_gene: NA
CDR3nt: TGTGCCAGCAGTTTGGGAGGGGGGTCCGAAAAACTGTTTTTT
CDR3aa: CASSLGGGSEKLFF

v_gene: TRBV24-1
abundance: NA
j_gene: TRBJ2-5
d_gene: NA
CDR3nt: TGTGCCACCAGTGATTTCGTCCCTTCGGGGGAAGAGACCCAGTACTTC
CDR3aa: CATSDFVPSGEETQYF

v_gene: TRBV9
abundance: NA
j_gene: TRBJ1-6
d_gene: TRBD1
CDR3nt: TGTGCCAGCAGCACGACAGGGGACAATTCACCCCTCCACTTT
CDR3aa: CASSTTGDNSPLHF

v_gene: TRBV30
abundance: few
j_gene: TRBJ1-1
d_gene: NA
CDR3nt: TGTGCCTGGAGTAGGAAGTTCACTGAAGCTTTCTTT
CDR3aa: CAWSRKFTEAFF

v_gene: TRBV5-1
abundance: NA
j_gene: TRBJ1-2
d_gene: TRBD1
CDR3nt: TGCGCCAGCAGCTTAGGAGGGACAGGGGCTTTCTATGGCTACACCTTC
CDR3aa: CASSLGGTGAFYGYTF

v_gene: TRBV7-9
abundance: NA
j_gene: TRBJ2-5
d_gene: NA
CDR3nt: TGTGCCAGCAGCCCAGGGGGGGACCAAGAGACCCAGTACTTC
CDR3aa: CASSPGGDQETQYF

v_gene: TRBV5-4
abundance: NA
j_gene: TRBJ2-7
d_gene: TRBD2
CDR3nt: TGTGCCAGCAGCCCGGGACTAGCGGGTAGCTCCTACGAGCAGTACTTC
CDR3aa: CASSPGLAGSSYEQYF

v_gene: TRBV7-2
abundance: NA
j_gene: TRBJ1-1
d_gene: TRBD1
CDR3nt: TGTGCCAGCAGCTCCGGGGACAGGGTAGTCGGGTTCTTT
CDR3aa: CASSSGDRVVGFF

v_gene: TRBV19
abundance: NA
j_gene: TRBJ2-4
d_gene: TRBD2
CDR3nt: TGTGCCAACCCACTAGCGTCTGAAGCCAAAAACATTCAGTACTTC
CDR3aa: CANPLASEAKNIQYF

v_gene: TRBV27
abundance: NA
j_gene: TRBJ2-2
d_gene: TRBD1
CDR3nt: TGTGCCAGCAGACCGGACAGGGGTTTCGCCGGGGAGCTGTTTTTT
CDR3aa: CASRPDRGFAGELFF

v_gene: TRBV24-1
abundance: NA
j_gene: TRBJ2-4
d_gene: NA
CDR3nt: TGTGCCACCAGTGATACAAGGGGCGCCAAAAACATTCAGTACTTC
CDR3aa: CATSDTRGAKNIQYF

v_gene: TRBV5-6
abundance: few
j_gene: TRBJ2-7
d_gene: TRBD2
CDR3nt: TGTGCCAGCAGCTTGGTACTAGCGGGGGCCTACGAGCAGTACTTC
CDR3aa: CASSLVLAGAYEQYF

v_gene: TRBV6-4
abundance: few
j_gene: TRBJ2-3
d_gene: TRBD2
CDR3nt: TGTGCCAGCGGCCTCGGGGGGGCCACAGATACGCAGTATTTT
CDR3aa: CASGLGGATDTQYF

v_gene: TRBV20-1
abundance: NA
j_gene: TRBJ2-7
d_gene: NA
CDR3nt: TGCAGTGCGCGTAGGGCCTACGAGCAGTACTTC
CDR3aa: CSARRAYEQYF

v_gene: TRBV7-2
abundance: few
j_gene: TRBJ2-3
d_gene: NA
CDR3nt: TGTGCCAGCAGCTCTCAGGGGAGCACAGATACGCAGTATTTT
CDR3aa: CASSSQGSTDTQYF

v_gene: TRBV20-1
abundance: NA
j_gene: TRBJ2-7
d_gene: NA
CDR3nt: TGCAGTGCGGGGGGTCACTACGAGCAGTACTTC
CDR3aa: CSAGGHYEQYF

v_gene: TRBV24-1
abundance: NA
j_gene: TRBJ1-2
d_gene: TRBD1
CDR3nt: TGTGCCACCAGTGATTCCCCCGACAGGGCCATAAATGGCTACACCTTC
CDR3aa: CATSDSPDRAINGYTF

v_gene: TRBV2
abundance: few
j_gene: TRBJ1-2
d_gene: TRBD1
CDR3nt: TGTGCCACCTCGACAGGGGCTAACTATGGCTACACCTTC
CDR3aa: CATSTGANYGYTF

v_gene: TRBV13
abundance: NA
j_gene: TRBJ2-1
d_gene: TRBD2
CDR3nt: TGTGCCAGCAGCTTACGAGGCGGTAAAACAGAGCGGGGGGGCTCCTACAATGAGCAGTTCTTC
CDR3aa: CASSLRGGKTERGGSYNEQFF

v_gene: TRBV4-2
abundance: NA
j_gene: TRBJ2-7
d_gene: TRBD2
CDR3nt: TGTGCCAGCAGCTCTCTTACGGGAGGGCCGTGGGAGCAGTACTTC
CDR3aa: CASSSLTGGPWEQYF

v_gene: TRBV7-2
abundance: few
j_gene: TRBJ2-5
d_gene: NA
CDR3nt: TGTGCCAGCAGCTCTGCGGGCTCACGCGCTAGGGAGACCCAGTACTTC
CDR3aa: CASSSAGSRARETQYF

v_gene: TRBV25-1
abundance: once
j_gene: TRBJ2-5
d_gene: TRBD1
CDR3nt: TGTGCCAGCAGTGAAAGGTTGACAGGGAACCAAGAGACCCAGTACTTC
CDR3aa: CASSERLTGNQETQYF

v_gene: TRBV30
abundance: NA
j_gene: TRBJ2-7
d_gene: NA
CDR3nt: TGTGCCTGGAGTATAGGCCCTCAGTTGGAGCAGTACTTC
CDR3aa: CAWSIGPQLEQYF

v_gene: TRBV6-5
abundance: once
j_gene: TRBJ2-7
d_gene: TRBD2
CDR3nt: TGTGCCAGCACCGCTCCGGGACTAGCATCCGTGGAGCAGTACTTC
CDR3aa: CASTAPGLASVEQYF

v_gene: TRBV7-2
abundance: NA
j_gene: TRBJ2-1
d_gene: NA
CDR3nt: TGTGCCAGCAGCTTGTGGGCACACTCTGAGCAGTTCTTC
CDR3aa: CASSLWAHSEQFF

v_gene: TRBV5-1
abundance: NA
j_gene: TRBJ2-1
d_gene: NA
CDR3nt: TGCGCCAGCAGCTTGCCTCTCTCGACAGAGCACAATGAGCAGTTCTTC
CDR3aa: CASSLPLSTEHNEQFF

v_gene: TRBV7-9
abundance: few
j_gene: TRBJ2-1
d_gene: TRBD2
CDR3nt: TGTGCCAGCAGCTTTCCCCTAGCGGGAGGAACCAATGAGCAGTTCTTC
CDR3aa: CASSFPLAGGTNEQFF

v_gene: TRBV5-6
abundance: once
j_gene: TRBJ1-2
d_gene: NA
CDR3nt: TGTGCCAGCAGCTTTGATCGTCGGGGGTTGTATGGCTACACCTTC
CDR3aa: CASSFDRRGLYGYTF

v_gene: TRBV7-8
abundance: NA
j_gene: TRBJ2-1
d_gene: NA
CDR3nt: TGTGCCAGCAGTCCAAGGGGAGCGCTCCAGTTCTTC
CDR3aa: CASSPRGALQFF

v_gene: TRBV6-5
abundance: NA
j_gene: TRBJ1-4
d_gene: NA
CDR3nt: TGTGCCAGCAGTTACTCGGAGCAACCAAATGAAAAACTGTTTTTT
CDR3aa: CASSYSEQPNEKLFF

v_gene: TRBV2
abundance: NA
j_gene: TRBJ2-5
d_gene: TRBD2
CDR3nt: TGTGCCAGCACCTGGGGGGGCCAAGAGACCCAGTACTTC
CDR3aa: CASTWGGQETQYF

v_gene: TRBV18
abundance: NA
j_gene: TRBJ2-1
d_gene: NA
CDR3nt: TGTGCCAGCTCACTATTCGGCGGCCCCGGTTTAAATGAGCAGTTCTTC
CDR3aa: CASSLFGGPGLNEQFF

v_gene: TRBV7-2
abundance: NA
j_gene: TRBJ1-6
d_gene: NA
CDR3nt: TGTGCCAGCAGCTTTGCCCGGCCAGGGGCGAATTCACCCCTCCACTTT
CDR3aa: CASSFARPGANSPLHF

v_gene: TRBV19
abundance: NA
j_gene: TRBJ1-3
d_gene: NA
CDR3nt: TGTGCCAGTAGTATAGATCGGGCGGCAGAGGGGATCTCTGGAAACACCATATATTTT
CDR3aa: CASSIDRAAEGISGNTIYF

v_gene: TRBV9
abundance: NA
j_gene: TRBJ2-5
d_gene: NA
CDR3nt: TGTGCCAGCAGCGTAGGTGGGTTACAATCGACCCAGTACTTC
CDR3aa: CASSVGGLQSTQYF

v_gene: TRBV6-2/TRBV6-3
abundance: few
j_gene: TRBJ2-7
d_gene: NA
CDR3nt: TGTGCCAGCAGCCGTGGACAGAGCCCCTACGAGCAGTACTTC
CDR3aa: CASSRGQSPYEQYF

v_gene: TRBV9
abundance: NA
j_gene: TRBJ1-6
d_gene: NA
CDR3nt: TGTGCCAGCAAGGTCCCCCGGGACCCTTACCAGGGGTCCCATAATTCACCCCTCCACTTT
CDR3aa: CASKVPRDPYQGSHNSPLHF

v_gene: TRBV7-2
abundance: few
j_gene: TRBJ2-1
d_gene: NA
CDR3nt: TGTGCCAGCAGCCTCACGCGATCGCCGGGCGGCGATGAGCAGTTCTTC
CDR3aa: CASSLTRSPGGDEQFF

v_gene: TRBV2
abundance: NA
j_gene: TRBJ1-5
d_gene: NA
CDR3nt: TGTGCCAGCAGTCCCCCGGCGTCGCCTAATCAGCCCCAGCATTTT
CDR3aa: CASSPPASPNQPQHF

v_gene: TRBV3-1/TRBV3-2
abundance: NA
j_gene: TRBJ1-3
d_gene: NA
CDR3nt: TGTGCCAGCAGGGGCAGGGACACCATATATTTT
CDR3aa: CASRGRDTIYF

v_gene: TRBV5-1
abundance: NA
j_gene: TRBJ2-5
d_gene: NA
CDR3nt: TGCGCCAGCAGCTTGATAGCGCTCCAAGAGACCCAGTACTTC
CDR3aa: CASSLIALQETQYF

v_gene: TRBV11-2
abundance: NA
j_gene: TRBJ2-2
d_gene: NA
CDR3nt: TGTGCCAGCAGCTTAAATACGAACACCGGGGAGCTGTTTTTT
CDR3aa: CASSLNTNTGELFF

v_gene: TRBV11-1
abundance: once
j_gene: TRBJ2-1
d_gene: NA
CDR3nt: TGTGCCAGCAGCTTACGCGCGGCACTATCGGGCGGTGAGCAGTTCTTC
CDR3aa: CASSLRAALSGGEQFF

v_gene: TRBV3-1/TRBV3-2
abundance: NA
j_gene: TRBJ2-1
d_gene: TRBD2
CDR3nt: TGTGCCAGCAGCCAAGCCGGGACTAGCGGGTACAATGAGCAGTTCTTC
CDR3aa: CASSQAGTSGYNEQFF

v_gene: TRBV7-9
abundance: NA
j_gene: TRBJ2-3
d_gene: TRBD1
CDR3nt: TGTGCCAGCAGCTTAGCAAGGGGGCGCACAGATACGCAGTATTTT
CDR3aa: CASSLARGRTDTQYF

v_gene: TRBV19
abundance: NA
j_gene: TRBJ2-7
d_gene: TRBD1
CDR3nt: TGTGCCAGTGCACACAGGGGGCTGGACGAGCAGTACTTC
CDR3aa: CASAHRGLDEQYF